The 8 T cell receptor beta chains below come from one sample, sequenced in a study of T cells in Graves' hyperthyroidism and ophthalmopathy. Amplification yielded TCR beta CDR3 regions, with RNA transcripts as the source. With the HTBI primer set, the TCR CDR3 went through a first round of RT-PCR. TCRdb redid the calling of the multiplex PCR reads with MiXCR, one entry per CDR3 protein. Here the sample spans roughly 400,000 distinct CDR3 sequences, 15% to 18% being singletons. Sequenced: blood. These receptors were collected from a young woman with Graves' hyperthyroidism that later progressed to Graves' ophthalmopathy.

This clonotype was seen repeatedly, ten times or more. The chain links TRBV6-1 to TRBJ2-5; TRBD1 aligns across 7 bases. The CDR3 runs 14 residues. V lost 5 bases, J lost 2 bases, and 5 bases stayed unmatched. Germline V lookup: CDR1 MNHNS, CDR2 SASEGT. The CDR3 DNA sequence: TGTGCCAGCAGTCACGGACAGGCGCAAGAGACCCAGTACTTC. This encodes CASSHGQAQETQYF.

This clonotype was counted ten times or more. The CDR3 spells CASSLQGGSYEQYF. The CDR3 DNA reads TGTGCCAGCAGTCTACAGGGCGGCTCCTACGAGCAGTACTTC. The chain carries TRBV27 and TRBJ2-7; possible D gene TRBD1, 6 bases. Germline V gives CDR1 MNHEY, CDR2 SMNVEV (reference sequence). There are 14 residues in the CDR3. Trimming left V 5 bases short and J 0 bases short, with 11 bases between.

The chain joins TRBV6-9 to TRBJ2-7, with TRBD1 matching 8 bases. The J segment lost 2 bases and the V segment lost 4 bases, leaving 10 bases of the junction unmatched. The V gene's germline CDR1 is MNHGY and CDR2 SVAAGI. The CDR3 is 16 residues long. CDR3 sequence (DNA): TGTGCCAGCAGTTTCCAACCGGGACAGGCAGCCTACGAGCAGTACTTC. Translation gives CASSFQPGQAAYEQYF.

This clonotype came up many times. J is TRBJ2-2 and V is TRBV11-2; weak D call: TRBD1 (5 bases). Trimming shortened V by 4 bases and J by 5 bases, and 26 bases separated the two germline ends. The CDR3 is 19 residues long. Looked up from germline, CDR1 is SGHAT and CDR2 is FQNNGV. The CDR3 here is CASSSRSEVDTRETGELFF. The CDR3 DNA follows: TGTGCCAGCAGCTCCAGATCAGAGGTGGACACACGAGAGACCGGGGAGCTGTTTTTT. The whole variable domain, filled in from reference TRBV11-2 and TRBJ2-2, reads EAGVAQSPRYKIIEKRQSVAFWCNPISGHATLYWYQQILGQGPKLLIQFQNNGVVDDSQLPKDRFSAERLKGVDSTLKIQPAKLEDSAVYLCASSSRSEVDTRETGELFFGEGSRLTVL.

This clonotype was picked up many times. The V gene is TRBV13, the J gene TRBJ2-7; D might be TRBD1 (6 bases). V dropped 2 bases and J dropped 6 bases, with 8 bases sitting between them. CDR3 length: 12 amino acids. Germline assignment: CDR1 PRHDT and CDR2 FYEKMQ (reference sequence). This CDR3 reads CASSLPRGEQYF. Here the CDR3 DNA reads TGTGCCAGCAGCTTACCCAGGGGCGAGCAGTACTTC. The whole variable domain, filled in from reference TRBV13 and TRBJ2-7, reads AAGVIQSPRHLIKEKRETATLKCYPIPRHDTVYWYQQGPGQDPQFLISFYEKMQSDKGSIPDRFSAQQFSDYHSELNMSSLELGDSALYFCASSLPRGEQYFGPGTRLTVT.

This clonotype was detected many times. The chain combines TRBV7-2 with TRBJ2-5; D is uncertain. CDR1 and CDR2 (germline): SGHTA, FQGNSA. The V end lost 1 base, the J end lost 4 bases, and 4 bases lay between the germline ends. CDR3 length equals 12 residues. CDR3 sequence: CASSLVPETQYF. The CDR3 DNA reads TGTGCCAGCAGCTTAGTTCCAGAGACCCAGTACTTC. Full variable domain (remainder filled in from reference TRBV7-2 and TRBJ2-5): GAGVSQSPSNKVTEKGKDVELRCDPISGHTALYWYRQSLGQGLEFLIYFQGNSAPDKSGLPSDRFSAERTGGSVSTLTIQRTQQEDSAVYLCASSLVPETQYFGPGTRLLVL.

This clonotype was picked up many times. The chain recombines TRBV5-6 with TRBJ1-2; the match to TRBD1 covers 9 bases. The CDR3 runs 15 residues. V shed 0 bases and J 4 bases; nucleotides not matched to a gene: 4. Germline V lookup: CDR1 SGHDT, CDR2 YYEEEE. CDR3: CASSLGTGVAYGYTF. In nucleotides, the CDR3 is TGTGCCAGCAGCTTGGGGACAGGGGTTGCCTATGGCTACACCTTC.

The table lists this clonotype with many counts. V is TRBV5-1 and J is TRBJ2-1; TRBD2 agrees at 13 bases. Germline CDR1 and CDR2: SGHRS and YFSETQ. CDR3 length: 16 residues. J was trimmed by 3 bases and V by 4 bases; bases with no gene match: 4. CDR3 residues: CASSPGTSGIYNEQFF. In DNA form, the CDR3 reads TGCGCCAGCAGCCCTGGGACTAGCGGGATCTACAATGAGCAGTTCTTC.